This record looks at one T cell receptor (beta chain) sequence and its context. It lacks a known antigen. The input lacks base qualities; no much larger clone sits a single base away. Based on the germline V gene, the CDR1 and CDR2 sequences are SGDLS and YYNGEE. From its cysteine to its phenylalanine, the CDR3 spans 16 amino acids. Only CDR3 DNA is held: 48 bases, read in frame from base 1. The junction shows trimming of 4 bases on V and 3 bases on J, and the gene matches do not reach 6 bases of it. This sample was included in a study of cytomegalovirus exposure and HLA in healthy donors (dated 2017 in TCRdb). Regarding the research as a whole: An earlier analysis of some 600 of the donors reported around 280 Gb of sequence data and 117 million unique TCR beta sequences obtained from some 200 million T cells. Approximately 300 gigabases of sequencing data and tens of millions of unique TCR sequences made up an early release that covered approximately 700 HLA-typed donors. The genetic ancestry cluster associated with self-reported Caucasian donors included around four fifths of the 300 to 400 genotyped donors. The study aimed to test whether signatures of past pathogen exposure could be identified by cataloging public T cell receptors. The T cell repertoires of 666 subjects were profiled by immunosequencing and related to cytomegalovirus serostatus. A separate validation cohort of about 110 different subjects was used in addition to the roughly 720-subject first cohort. To predict cytomegalovirus infection status, the study combined high-throughput TCR immunosequencing, statistical association of individual TCRs with disease status, and machine learning. A later analysis re-analyzed previously published TCR beta repertoires from 650 to 800 donors and added high-resolution HLA genotyping to study TCR occurrence patterns. Rather than using new phenotypic data, the later analysis identified candidate immune exposures from TCR beta sequences and from how often those sequences occurred across donors. An earlier analysis of about 620 of the donors applied high-throughput TCR beta sequencing to assess whether each TCR beta V gene segment acted as functional or pseudogenic. Donor age, sex, ethnicity and CMV serostatus were collected together with the repertoire data. A later genetic analysis used genome-wide SNP genotypes for 398 of the 666 donors, treating that subset as a discovery cohort. All discovery cohort repertoires had been generated on a single sequencing platform. HLA typing included class I and class II loci at four-digit resolution. The number of typed donors differed by locus: about 620-630 for A, B, C, DRB1 and DQB1; approximately 520 for DQA1; around 580 for DPA1; and around 490 for DPB1. Because of strong linkage in the cohort, roughly 5 DR-DQ haplotypes were treated as single units for association and clustering. Among about 390 genotyped donors of the cohort, an average of around 240,000 unique TCR beta nucleotide sequences were sequenced per donor, about a sixth of them non-productive.

Study-wide conclusions, independent of this receptor: A later analysis associated 16,951 TCR beta sequences with specific HLA alleles at a false discovery rate of 0.05. An association between a missense DCLRE1C variant and V-gene and J-gene trimming of TCR beta chains was found in a later genetic analysis and replicated in an independent cohort. Correlated functional status among segregating V segments might be attributable to linkage disequilibrium, but an unknown experimental factor could not be ruled out. Compared with the 666-donor mean, donors in an Asian-associated ancestry cluster had fewer N-insertions in productive TCRs, according to a later genetic analysis. Because counts were too low, more than 15 rarely observed V segments, including chromosome 9 orphons, were excluded from the earlier analysis of some 590 of the donors. In a later analysis, TCR association rates were found to vary across HLA loci, with the most associated TCRs seen for DRB1 alleles and the fewest for HLA-C alleles. This cohort had only TCR beta chains sequenced, and the lack of alpha or paired-chain data limited which features could be detected. The sequencing pipeline was judged likely to have produced a cluster of highly shared sequence variants as a technical artifact. Because HLA typing was unavailable for some donors at each locus, only the typed subset was used in association tests. A later analysis found that HLA-associated TCR beta chains were more clonally expanded and had lower generation probabilities than equally common non-associated chains. According to a later analysis, parvovirus B19, influenza, CMV and Epstein-Barr virus appeared linked to several top co-occurrence clusters. In vitro tests confirmed that three of the cytomegalovirus-associated TCR beta chains recognize cytomegalovirus antigens. The only immune exposure information available for the cohort was CMV serostatus. While some public TCRs were present in many individuals, most TCR sequences turned up only very rarely across donors. In both the original and validation cohorts, the classifier was reported to diagnose cytomegalovirus status with high specificity and sensitivity. An earlier analysis of approximately 600 of the donors showed that most TCR beta V segments appeared in productive rearrangements either about 87% or about 30% of the time, which broadly matched IMGT annotations. Some IMGT-functional V segments, including TRBV6-2 and TRBV6-3, could not be distinguished by the 87-base-pair reads and were therefore excluded. A further reported finding was that TCR beta sequences accurately predicted the HLA-A and HLA-B alleles for most subjects in the first cohort. When HLA alleles, especially DR and DQ, strongly co-occurred, attributing TCR associations to individual alleles was difficult. Presence/absence analyses assumed roughly uniform sequencing depth across donors, an assumption that may not hold. In the study, 150 to 200 TCR beta chains were listed as associated with cytomegalovirus. Most CMV-associated TCR beta chains appeared to be HLA-restricted in a later analysis, and the HLA associations seemed to be driven largely by CMV exposure. According to the authors, the approach could potentially be generalized to other disease states and immunological phenotypes.

In total, fewer than 750 healthy bone marrow donors made up the cohort. At the time of sampling, all cohort members were nominally healthy, though unrecorded immune exposures were likely present. The donor was CMV seronegative and was included in the group of under 450 seronegative cohort members. Every donor gave a peripheral blood sample, and the peripheral blood mononuclear cells from that sample were used for TCR beta sequencing. The Qiagen DNeasy Blood Extraction Kit was used to extract genomic DNA from the blood cell samples. To prepare the library, the immunoSEQ multiplex PCR assay was applied. The multiplex PCR relied on a mix of 60 forward primers for TCR Vbeta segments and 13 reverse primers for TCR Jbeta segments. A multiplex PCR assay on genomic DNA amplified the CDR3 region of rearranged TCR beta genes. The amplified TCR beta libraries were sequenced on the Illumina HiSeq System as 87-base-pair reads. As for how the authors treated the data: Across the 670 or so repertoires, a later analysis counted 75 million to 90 million unique TCR beta chains, 9.5 million to 12 million of which were shared by at least two donors. Raw reads were error-corrected and collapsed into unique sequences by a nearest-neighbor algorithm in which closely related sequences were merged to remove PCR and sequencing errors. CDR3 sequences were aligned to IMGT reference sequences to assign V, D and J gene segments. For a sequence to be retained, a match of at least six nucleotides to both a V gene segment and a J gene segment was required. Rearrangements were classified as productive when the CDR3 lacked stop codons and remained in frame with V and J, and all other rearrangements were classified as non-productive. CDR3 was defined by IMGT convention, running from the second conserved V-encoded cysteine to the conserved J-encoded phenylalanine. The earlier analysis of fewer than 700 of the donors excluded sequences that lacked an unambiguous match to a single V gene segment. In an earlier analysis of several hundred of the donors, V segments were called functional above 56.7% productive rearrangements and were called segregating when the between-donor standard deviation exceeded 5%. A statistical classification framework was built for diagnosing cytomegalovirus status from the catalog of TCR beta chain sequences. A later analysis assigned V and J genes by comparing TCR nucleotide sequences with IMGT/GENE-DB human TR gene sequences. A later analysis assigned CDR3 sequences and most-parsimonious VDJ recombination scenarios with the TCRdist pipeline. In a later analysis, each TCR beta chain was defined by its CDR3 amino acid sequence together with its V-gene family, and reads lacking a unique V-gene family were excluded. In a later analysis, 550 to 650 highly shared, low-generation-probability nucleotide sequences were removed to address suspected cross-contamination and a sequencing artifact. A later analysis calculated a clonal expansion index for each public chain from normalized within-repertoire ranks of inferred template counts. In a later analysis, generation probabilities were computed with a VDJ recombination model fitted to out-of-frame rearrangements, and the resulting probabilities were checked against IGoR. Hypergeometric tests were used in a later analysis to score TCR-TCR, TCR-HLA and TCR-CMV co-occurrence, with a repertoire-size bias correction applied to the TCR pairs. False discovery rates were estimated in a later analysis by permuting HLA or CMV assignments 20 times. In a later analysis, co-occurring TCRs were grouped with DBSCAN, and TCRdist sequence similarity was added when clustering was performed within HLA-allele-positive subsets. Repertoires with fewer than 30,000 or more than 120,000 public chains, plus five repertoires with anomalous nucleotide sharing, were excluded from co-occurrence clustering. Here the immuneACCESS table is served through TCRdb, limited to in-frame sequences with V and J called. Missing clones are a known gap in these copies; in checked studies unresolved V genes cover under half, and the rest lacks a known reason. V, J and clone size are taken as reported in that table, and D and trimming were inferred from the DNA itself. This sample holds approximately 250,000 clones; roughly 85% were observed only once. The ten largest clones take up about 0.25% of the sample.

The source of this sequence is a girl aged 2 to 9 in good health and CMV-seronegative. Sequenced sample: PBMCs. Recombination linked TRBV9 to TRBJ2-1; 11 bases in the middle match TRBD2. The DNA sequence is given as TGTGCCAGCAGCAGCGTAGCGGGGGGGCTCTACAATGAGCAGTTCTTC. This is translated as CASSSVAGGLYNEQFF.